The next 27 T cell receptor beta chains were all read from a single sample in a study of T-cell reconstitution after alpha-beta-depleted transplantation in children. Findings of the study overall: When one year had passed after transplant, most T-cell counts and diversity came from newly produced T cells.

Construction of the TCRbeta library involved unique molecular identifiers. In TCRdb, the PCR reads were re-called with MiXCR into one record per CDR3 protein. The data show 250,000 to 300,000 distinct CDR3 sequences, nearly 8% seen once. No antigen has been identified for these receptors. The specimen comprised peripheral blood, sampled 360 days after TCRalphabeta/CD19-depleted stem cell transplant. These receptors all stem from a female patient between 2 and 15 years old who had a stem cell transplant for Fanconi anemia, so the T cells may come from the graft donor.

There are many counts of this clonotype. The junction shows a germline mismatch at one end, possibly a read error. Written as DNA, the CDR3 is TGTGCCATCAGTAATACGACTGGAGCTTTCTTT. It specifies CAISNTTGAFF. This sequence joins TRBV10-3 and TRBJ1-1; D is uncertain. In germline, CDR1 is ENHRY, CDR2 SYGVKD. The CDR3 covers 11 residues.

This clonotype has a count of ten or more. The J gene is TRBJ1-1, the V gene TRBV27; the match to TRBD1 covers 10 bases. CDR1 and CDR2 from the germline V gene are MNHEY and SMNVEV (reference sequence). This CDR3 has 14 amino acids. J gave up 2 bases and V 7 bases, and 4 bases lay outside the gene matches. The CDR3 DNA sequence: TGTGCCAGCACCCTGACAGGGGGCAACACTGAAGCTTTCTTT. Encoded protein: CASTLTGGNTEAFF.

This clonotype was seen at least ten times. In nucleotides, the CDR3 is TGTGCCAGCAGCTTAACCCGACAGAGCTACGAGCAGTACTTC. Protein sequence: CASSLTRQSYEQYF. The rearrangement links TRBV7-9 to TRBJ2-7; the D gene is possibly TRBD1 (5 bases). V lost 2 bases and J lost 3, with 11 bases in between. There are 14 residues in the CDR3. Germline assignment: CDR1 SEHNR and CDR2 FQNEAQ (reference sequence).

This clonotype was seen many times. The chain joins TRBV15 to TRBJ2-2, with 9 bases fitting TRBD1. The germline gives CDR1 LNHNV, CDR2 YYDKDF (reference sequence). V was clipped by 10 bases and J by 3 bases; unmatched bases: 18. The length of the CDR3 is 18 residues. In DNA, the CDR3 is TGTGCCAGTCGTAGAGGTCCCGGACAGGGGCTACACACCGGGGAGCTGTTTTTT. This encodes CASRRGPGQGLHTGELFF.

This clonotype showed up just a few times. The chain employs TRBV20-1 and TRBJ1-5; TRBD1 agrees at 8 bases. The CDR3 spans 14 residues. Looked up from germline, CDR1 is DFQATT and CDR2 is SNEGSKA (reference sequence). After removal of 0 bases from V and 5 bases from J, the junction contained 3 bases not matched to a gene. The chain's CDR3 is CSARDRGPHQPQHF. Here the CDR3 DNA reads TGCAGTGCTAGAGACAGGGGGCCCCATCAGCCCCAGCATTTT.

This clonotype was picked up many times. As DNA, the CDR3 is TGTGCCAGCGGGGCAGCCAAAAACATTCAGTACTTC. This sequence encodes CASGAAKNIQYF. This chain uses TRBV28 with TRBJ2-4; possible D gene TRBD1, 5 bases. The CDR3 length is 12 residues. Per germline, CDR1 MDHEN and CDR2 SYDVKM. Trimming stripped 8 bases from V and 0 bases from J, with 5 bases between. Looking up the rest from reference TRBV28 and TRBJ2-4 gives the full variable domain: DVKVTQSSRYLVKRTGEKVFLECVQDMDHENMFWYRQDPGLGLRLIYFSYDVKMKEKGDIPEGYSVSREKKERFSLILESASTNQTSMYLCASGAAKNIQYFGAGTRLSVL.

There are many counts of this clonotype. The chain recombines TRBV11-2 with TRBJ2-1, with 9 bases fitting TRBD2. The CDR3 has 15 residues. CDR1 is SGHAT, CDR2 FQNNGV, per germline. Trimming cost V 6 bases and J 8 bases; bases outside gene matches: 11. The CDR3 DNA reads TGTGCCAGCAGGAGAGTGCGGGGGGGCAGGGATGAGCAGTTCTTC. It specifies CASRRVRGGRDEQFF.

This clonotype has only a few counts. The chain uses TRBV27 and TRBJ2-1; 10 bases fit TRBD2. Germline V CDR1 and CDR2: MNHEY, SMNVEV (reference sequence). Trimming cost V 3 bases and J 3 bases; bases outside gene matches: 5. CDR3 length: 16 amino acids. For the CDR3, the DNA is TGTGCCAGCAGTTTTAGCGGGGGGCCATACTACAATGAGCAGTTCTTC. It yields the protein CASSFSGGPYYNEQFF.

This clonotype was recorded at least ten times. V gene TRBV7-3 combines with J gene TRBJ2-5; D may be TRBD1 (5 bases). This CDR3 has 13 residues. Germline CDR1 and CDR2: SGHTA and FQGTGA. The ends were cut back, 3 bases at V and 2 bases at J, with 7 bases in the middle. CDR3 protein: CASSFQGQETQYF. The CDR3 nucleotides are TGTGCCAGCAGCTTCCAGGGTCAAGAGACCCAGTACTTC.

This chain uses TRBV30 with TRBJ1-1; D call uncertain. This CDR3 comprises 13 residues. CDR1 is GTSNPN, CDR2 SVGIG, per germline (reference sequence). The V end lost 2 bases, the J end lost 0 bases, and 7 bases lay between the germline ends. The CDR3 bases are TGTGCCTGGAGTCCTTCCATGAACACTGAAGCTTTCTTT. Translated, it gives CAWSPSMNTEAFF.

This clonotype has only a few counts. The chain combines TRBV20-1 with TRBJ1-1, with D uncertain. V lost 0 bases and J 0 bases, leaving 23 bases between the germline ends. The CDR3 length is 19 residues. CDR1 and CDR2 (germline): DFQATT, SNEGSKA (reference sequence). CDR3 DNA sequence: TGCAGTGCTAGAGAGTCGTTGGAGGCCCCACGAGAGGTGAACACTGAAGCTTTCTTT. As protein: CSARESLEAPREVNTEAFF.

The sample holds many counts of this clonotype. The chain carries TRBV3-1 and TRBJ2-1; 9 positions match TRBD1. After removal of 4 bases from V and 6 bases from J, the junction contained 7 bases not matched to a gene. Germline CDR1 reads LGHDT; CDR2 reads YNNKEL (reference sequence). The CDR3 extends over 15 amino acids. CDR3 sequence: CASSPMGQGSNEQFF. The CDR3 nucleotides are TGTGCCAGCAGCCCCATGGGACAGGGATCCAATGAGCAGTTCTTC.

This clonotype was seen a handful of times. The rearrangement joins TRBV7-6 to TRBJ1-2; D ambiguous. CDR1 and CDR2 from the germline V gene are SGHVS and FNYEAQ. The CDR3 spans 18 residues. V was cut by 1 base and J by 0 bases, with 18 bases left in between. CDR3: CASSLGGTSSFSNYGYTF. The CDR3 DNA reads as TGTGCCAGCAGCTTAGGTGGTACATCTTCCTTCTCTAACTATGGCTACACCTTC.

In this sample, this clonotype turned up many times. The J gene is TRBJ2-7, the V gene TRBV5-1, with D tentatively TRBD2 (5 bases). The CDR3 extends over 15 amino acids. Germline values: CDR1 SGHRS, CDR2 YFSETQ. Trimming shortened V by 4 bases and J by 0 bases, and 14 bases separated the two germline ends. The CDR3 sequence: CASSTGLLSSYEQYF. CDR3 sequence (DNA): TGCGCCAGCAGCACCGGACTCTTGAGCTCCTACGAGCAGTACTTC.

The J gene is TRBJ2-5, the V gene TRBV6-2 or TRBV6-3; a weak D match, TRBD2 (6 bases). Trimming removed 2 bases at V and 5 bases at J, with 30 bases between. The CDR3 spans 20 residues. Germline V gene data show CDR1 as MNHEY and CDR2 as SVGEGT. CDR3 sequence reads: CASSYRGGVDFDTLGETQYF. The DNA of the CDR3 is TGTGCCAGCAGTTACCGTGGCGGGGTAGACTTCGACACCCTGGGGGAGACCCAGTACTTC.

The chain employs TRBV12-3 or TRBV12-4 and TRBJ1-3, with a weak D call TRBD1 (6 bases). The ends were cut back, 1 base at V and 8 bases at J, with 18 bases in the middle. The CDR3 length is 16 residues. The CDR3 region has the DNA TGTGCCAGCAGTTTAGGGGGGCCCGGTCGCGGGGACACCATATATTTT. Encoded protein: CASSLGGPGRGDTIYF.

This clonotype was observed many times. The chain recombines TRBV7-9 with TRBJ1-4, with D perhaps matching TRBD1 (5 bases). This CDR3 comprises 15 residues. CDR1 SEHNR and CDR2 FQNEAQ come from the germline V gene (reference sequence). V lost 4 bases and J lost 11, with 20 bases in between. The CDR3 nucleotides read TGTGCCAGCAGCTCATCCGGGACGGCTATAGGGAAACTGTTTTTT. Translating it yields CASSSSGTAIGKLFF.

The chain uses TRBV6-5 and TRBJ2-1, with 8 positions matching TRBD2. Per germline, CDR1 MNHEY and CDR2 SVGAGI. V gave up 2 bases and J gave up 4 bases; unmatched junction bases: 4. The CDR3 consists of 15 residues. CDR3 DNA: TGTGCCAGCAGTTACGACGGGGGGGGTTACAATGAGCAGTTCTTC. Amino acids: CASSYDGGGYNEQFF.

This clonotype was recorded at least ten times. V usage is TRBV27 and J usage is TRBJ2-3; 7 nucleotides match TRBD2. J was trimmed by 4 bases and V by 6 bases; bases with no gene match: 7. CDR3 length equals 14 residues. Germline-derived CDR1 and CDR2 are MNHEY and SMNVEV (reference sequence). CDR3 sequence (DNA): TGTGCCAGCAGCCTGACTAGCTTTGCAGATACGCAGTATTTT. Translated, it gives CASSLTSFADTQYF.

This clonotype was detected ten times or more. The rearrangement links TRBV9 to TRBJ2-1; 8 bases line up with TRBD1. With V trimmed by 4 bases and J by 3 bases, 6 bases remained unmatched. Germline V gene lookup returns CDR1 SGDLS and CDR2 YYNGEE. This CDR3 is built from 15 residues. CDR3 protein: CASSPTTGDYNEQFF. CDR3 sequence (DNA): TGTGCCAGCAGCCCCACGACAGGGGACTACAATGAGCAGTTCTTC. Variable domain in full (rest from reference TRBV9 and TRBJ2-1): DSGVTQTPKHLITATGQRVTLRCSPRSGDLSVYWYQQSLDQGLQFLIQYYNGEERAKGNILERFSAQQFPDLHSELNLSSLELGDSALYFCASSPTTGDYNEQFFGPGTRLTVL.

V usage is TRBV25-1 and J usage is TRBJ2-1, with TRBD2 matching over 8 bases. Losses at the gene ends were 0 bases for V and 7 bases for J; bases not matched to a gene: 5. The CDR3 spans 15 residues. CDR1 is MGHDK and CDR2 is SYGVNS in the germline V gene. The CDR3 spells CASSEYWGLENEQFF. The CDR3 DNA reads as TGTGCCAGCAGTGAATATTGGGGACTAGAGAATGAGCAGTTCTTC.

The chain is built from TRBV4-2 and TRBJ1-5; D gene uncertain. This CDR3 has 14 residues. Germline CDR1 LGHNA, CDR2 YNFKEQ. V was pared by 0 bases and J by 1 base, with 4 bases between. The CDR3 loop reads CASSQDESNQPQHF. The CDR3, as DNA: TGTGCCAGCAGCCAAGATGAGAGCAATCAGCCCCAGCATTTT.

This clonotype was recorded many times. The chain links TRBV29-1 to TRBJ2-5; TRBD1 or TRBD2 may be the D gene (5 bases each). Trimming removed 7 bases at V and 1 base at J, with 22 bases between. The CDR3 consists of 16 residues. The germline V gene has CDR1 SQVTM and CDR2 ANQGSEA. The CDR3 protein is CSGGLEGQETQETQYF. The CDR3 nucleotides read TGCAGCGGGGGATTAGAGGGGCAGGAGACCCAAGAGACCCAGTACTTC.

The table lists this clonotype with many counts. This chain uses TRBV27 with TRBJ2-3; tentative D call: TRBD1 (6 bases). Trimming removed 4 bases from V and 7 bases from J, with 18 bases in between. The CDR3 length is 15 residues. Germline assignment: CDR1 MNHEY and CDR2 SMNVEV (reference sequence). In DNA, the CDR3 is TGTGCCAGCAGTTGGGGCCCCGGTGGACAGAATACGCAGTATTTT. This codes for CASSWGPGGQNTQYF.

There are many counts of this clonotype. The chain combines TRBV27 with TRBJ2-2; D possibly corresponds to TRBD1 (6 bases). The CDR3 loop spans 18 amino acids. Germline V gives CDR1 MNHEY, CDR2 SMNVEV (reference sequence). V dropped 5 bases and J dropped 3 bases, with 22 bases sitting between them. The CDR3 sequence: CASSPNSLQGLYTGELFF. The CDR3 region has the DNA TGTGCCAGCAGTCCGAACAGCCTACAGGGCTTATACACCGGGGAGCTGTTTTTT.

The CDR3 loop is CASSDMGYNEQFF. Written as DNA, the CDR3 is TGTGCCAGTAGTGATATGGGGTACAATGAGCAGTTCTTC. The chain couples TRBV19 to TRBJ2-1; D not certain. Germline V gives CDR1 LNHDA, CDR2 SQIVND (reference sequence). There are 13 residues in the CDR3. The V end lost 5 bases, the J end lost 4 bases, and 9 bases lay between the germline ends. Drawing the rest from reference TRBV19 and TRBJ2-1, the complete variable domain is DGGITQSPKYLFRKEGQNVTLSCEQNLNHDAMYWYRQDPGQGLRLIYYSQIVNDFQKGDIAEGYSVSREKKESFPLTVTSAQKNPTAFYLCASSDMGYNEQFFGPGTRLTVL.

This clonotype was picked up many times. In DNA, the CDR3 is TGTGCCAGCAGTGCCACTTACAGGGTTGGGGAGACCCAGTACTTC. Translated, it gives CASSATYRVGETQYF. The chain couples TRBV6-2 or TRBV6-3 to TRBJ2-5; possible D gene TRBD1, 6 bases. The CDR3 consists of 15 residues. V shed 5 bases and J shed 5 bases, with 18 bases lying between them. The germline V gene has CDR1 MNHEY and CDR2 SVGEGT.